The rows below give T cell receptor beta chains drawn from one sample of a study of blood T cell repertoires in COVID-19. Data came from immunoSEQ multiplex PCR; TCRdb stores just in-frame clones and leaves some out. Of tens of thousands of clones listed, around 84% were seen once; the top ten hold over 2%. The source material was peripheral blood. Receptors were obtained from a man aged 45-65 years with acute or convalescent COVID-19. Both conserved end residues are part of each CDR3. A D gene is named only where the DNA matches it firmly. Clone size is shown for a subset of rows, as once, few, many or a class of expanded clone.

NA	19	TRBV9	TRBD1	TRBJ1-1	CASSVQNSGTGIMNTEAFF	TGTGCCAGCAGCGTACAGAATTCCGGGACAGGGATTATGAACACTGAAGCTTTCTTT
NA	13	TRBV12-3/TRBV12-4	NA	TRBJ1-2	CASREVGTNAITF	TGTGCCAGCAGAGAGGTCGGGACAAATGCTATCACCTTC
NA	15	TRBV7-8	NA	TRBJ2-1	CASSLEQVADNEQFF	TGTGCCAGCAGCTTAGAGCAGGTAGCGGACAATGAGCAGTTCTTC
NA	16	TRBV11-1	TRBD2	TRBJ2-3	CASSSDLGGDTDTQYF	TGTGCCAGCAGCTCCGACTTGGGGGGGGACACAGATACGCAGTATTTT
NA	15	TRBV5-4	NA	TRBJ2-1	CASSLGGASYNEQFF	TGTGCCAGCAGCTTAGGGGGGGCCTCCTACAATGAGCAGTTCTTC
once	15	TRBV4-1	NA	TRBJ2-3	CASSQVTGKADTQYF	TGCGCCAGCAGCCAAGTGACGGGTAAGGCAGATACGCAGTATTTT
NA	13	TRBV4-2	NA	TRBJ1-1	CASSLALNTEAFF	TGTGCCAGCAGCCTCGCGCTGAACACTGAAGCTTTCTTT
few	15	TRBV23-1	NA	TRBJ1-1	CASSRLYRVNTEAFF	TGCGCCAGCAGTCGGCTTTACAGGGTCAACACTGAAGCTTTCTTT
NA	12	TRBV12-3/TRBV12-4	NA	TRBJ2-5	CASRLGRETQYF	TGTGCCAGCAGACTAGGCCGAGAGACCCAGTACTTC
NA	15	TRBV7-9	NA	TRBJ2-7	CASSLDTPGTYEQYF	TGTGCCAGCAGCTTAGATACCCCAGGTACCTACGAGCAGTACTTC
NA	16	TRBV19	TRBD1	TRBJ2-4	CASSINRGAAKNIQYF	TGTGCCAGTAGTATAAACAGGGGAGCCGCCAAAAACATTCAGTACTTC
NA	14	TRBV29-1	NA	TRBJ1-2	CSFYRDTAGYGYTF	TGCAGCTTTTACCGAGACACCGCCGGCTATGGCTACACCTTC
NA	14	TRBV10-1	NA	TRBJ1-1	CASSESGRDTEAFF	TGCGCCAGCAGTGAGTCGGGCAGGGACACTGAAGCTTTCTTT
NA	15	TRBV4-1	NA	TRBJ1-5	CASSQVPQGNQPQHF	TGCGCCAGCAGCCAAGTGCCACAGGGTAATCAGCCCCAGCATTTT
once	16	TRBV15	TRBD1	TRBJ2-3	CATSRVPGQGTDTQYF	TGTGCCACCAGCAGAGTTCCGGGACAGGGGACAGATACGCAGTATTTT
NA	13	TRBV10-3	NA	TRBJ1-4	CATGAGLNEKLFF	TGTGCCACGGGAGCAGGGCTTAATGAAAAACTGTTTTTT
NA	14	TRBV5-1	NA	TRBJ1-2	CASSLLQGSDGYTF	TGCGCCAGCAGCTTGTTGCAGGGGTCAGATGGCTACACCTTC
NA	14	TRBV19	NA	TRBJ2-5	CASTQNRASETQYF	TGTGCCAGTACTCAAAACAGGGCTTCGGAGACCCAGTACTTC
NA	13	TRBV2	NA	TRBJ2-3	CASSPGGTDTQYF	TGTGCCAGCAGTCCCGGGGGCACAGATACGCAGTATTTT
NA	15	TRBV19	TRBD1	TRBJ1-2	CASSISPGQPYGYTF	TGTGCCAGTAGTATATCCCCGGGACAGCCATATGGCTACACCTTC
NA	16	TRBV21-1	NA	TRBJ1-1	CASSKGAGTVNTEAFF	TGTGCCAGCAGCAAAGGGGCCGGGACAGTGAACACTGAAGCTTTCTTT
NA	15	TRBV27	TRBD1	TRBJ2-1	CASSTTGGGYNEQFF	TGTGCCAGCAGTACGACAGGGGGGGGTTACAATGAGCAGTTCTTC
NA	10	TRBV29-1	NA	TRBJ1-1	CSVETDEAFF	TGCAGCGTTGAGACAGACGAAGCTTTCTTT
NA	14	TRBV4-1	TRBD1	TRBJ2-1	CASGAGQGIDEQFF	TGCGCCAGCGGGGCGGGACAGGGAATCGATGAGCAGTTCTTC
NA	14	TRBV9	NA	TRBJ2-5	CASSVEQGLKTQYF	TGTGCCAGCAGCGTAGAACAGGGTCTCAAGACCCAGTACTTC
NA	12	TRBV19	NA	TRBJ1-2	CASSIVDYGYTF	TGTGCCAGTAGTATCGTAGACTATGGCTACACCTTC
few	15	TRBV6-2/TRBV6-3	NA	TRBJ2-7	CASSSEGSGPYEQYF	TGTGCCAGCAGTTCGGAGGGATCGGGCCCCTACGAGCAGTACTTC
NA	15	TRBV5-1	NA	TRBJ1-3	CASSLGSGGGNTIYF	TGCGCCAGCAGCTTGGGTAGCGGTGGTGGAAACACCATATATTTT
NA	14	TRBV2	NA	TRBJ1-5	CASSYYTAGGPQHF	TGTGCCAGCAGTTATTACACGGCCGGGGGGCCCCAGCATTTT
NA	16	TRBV7-9	TRBD2	TRBJ2-3	CASSFPLAGGTDTQYF	TGTGCCAGCAGCTTCCCCCTAGCGGGCGGCACAGATACGCAGTATTTT
NA	11	TRBV3-1/TRBV3-2	TRBD2	TRBJ2-1	CASSPGLRQFF	TGTGCCAGCAGCCCGGGACTAAGGCAGTTCTTC
NA	13	TRBV11-1	NA	TRBJ2-7	CASSLDPGYEQYF	TGTGCCAGCAGCTTAGACCCCGGTTACGAGCAGTACTTC
few	13	TRBV4-2	NA	TRBJ1-1	CASSQAQNTEAFF	TGTGCCAGCAGCCAGGCACAGAACACTGAAGCTTTCTTT
NA	13	TRBV28	NA	TRBJ2-1	CASSFDSYNEQFF	TGTGCCAGCAGTTTTGACAGCTACAATGAGCAGTTCTTC
NA	14	TRBV25-1	NA	TRBJ1-3	CASSFTSSGNTIYF	TGTGCCAGCAGCTTCACGAGCTCTGGAAACACCATATATTTT
NA	14	TRBV27	TRBD1	TRBJ1-1	CASSQSQGATEAFF	TGTGCCAGCAGCCAATCACAGGGGGCAACTGAAGCTTTCTTT
NA	11	TRBV6-6	NA	TRBJ2-2	CAIYHTGELFF	TGTGCCATCTACCACACCGGGGAGCTGTTTTTT
NA	14	TRBV19	NA	TRBJ1-1	CASSIGRGNTEAFF	TGTGCCAGTAGTATAGGGAGGGGGAACACTGAAGCTTTCTTT
NA	16	TRBV19	TRBD2	TRBJ2-2	CASSPGLAGAVGELFF	TGTGCCAGTAGTCCCGGACTAGCGGGAGCGGTCGGGGAGCTGTTTTTT
NA	13	TRBV10-3	TRBD1	TRBJ1-5	CASGQGAGQPQHF	TGTGCCAGCGGACAGGGGGCGGGGCAGCCCCAGCATTTT
NA	18	TRBV9	NA	TRBJ1-6	CASSVEEGQSSYNSPLHF	TGTGCCAGCAGCGTAGAAGAAGGACAGTCCTCCTATAATTCACCCCTCCACTTT
NA	17	TRBV7-9	TRBD2	TRBJ2-5	CASSWGLAGGFQETQYF	TGTGCCAGCAGTTGGGGACTAGCGGGAGGTTTCCAAGAGACCCAGTACTTC
NA	15	TRBV19	NA	TRBJ2-1	CASTDWGKAYNEQFF	TGTGCCAGTACCGACTGGGGCAAAGCTTACAATGAGCAGTTCTTC
NA	13	TRBV27	TRBD2	TRBJ2-5	CASSSSGWETQYF	TGTGCCAGCAGTAGTAGCGGGTGGGAGACCCAGTACTTC
NA	15	TRBV5-5	NA	TRBJ1-2	CASSSTPGEGYGYTF	TGTGCCAGCAGCTCCACGCCAGGGGAAGGCTATGGCTACACCTTC
once	13	TRBV30	TRBD1	TRBJ1-4	CAWEQGAGEKLFF	TGTGCCTGGGAACAGGGGGCCGGGGAAAAACTGTTTTTT
NA	14	TRBV18	NA	TRBJ1-1	CASSPGQMNTEAFF	TGTGCCAGCTCACCCGGACAAATGAACACTGAAGCTTTCTTT
few	11	TRBV7-9	NA	TRBJ1-1	CASSPAEGAFF	TGTGCCAGCAGCCCGGCTGAGGGAGCTTTCTTT
NA	15	TRBV29-1	NA	TRBJ2-7	CSVEDLGGTLPEQYF	TGCAGCGTTGAAGATCTCGGGGGGACATTACCTGAGCAGTACTTC
once	15	TRBV6-5	TRBD1	TRBJ2-3	CASSRDSRSADTQYF	TGTGCCAGCAGTCGGGACAGTCGAAGCGCAGATACGCAGTATTTT
NA	13	TRBV15	NA	TRBJ2-7	CATSRQKYYEQYF	TGTGCCACCAGCAGACAGAAATACTACGAGCAGTACTTC
NA	12	TRBV10-3	TRBD1	TRBJ2-5	CAIGQGGETQYF	TGTGCCATAGGACAGGGGGGAGAGACCCAGTACTTC
NA	17	TRBV11-2	TRBD1	TRBJ2-3	CASSFSTTGGWGDTQYF	TGTGCCAGCAGCTTTTCGACTACAGGGGGCTGGGGAGATACGCAGTATTTT
NA	23	TRBV6-1	TRBD1	TRBJ1-3	CASSERVELLRGTGTFSGNTIYF	TGTGCCAGCAGTGAAAGGGTTGAACTCTTAAGAGGGACAGGGACCTTCTCTGGAAACACCATATATTTT